Described below is a single T cell receptor beta chain sequence and its context. What it binds is unknown. The source of the sample is a study of pediatric ulcerative colitis. Study-wide points: Two patients had blood samples with substantially reduced template counts.

Sequencing was at survey level. The table came from immunoSEQ multiplex PCR; TCRdb's copy has only in-frame clones and leaves some out. Of 30,000 or so clones in the sample, around 82% were seen once. Germline lookup yields CDR1 SGHDT and CDR2 YYEEEE. Trimming shortened V by 5 bases and J by 4 bases, and 12 bases separated the two germline ends. The CDR3 spans 13 residues. This TCR came from a boy aged 5-17 years with severe ulcerative colitis. The genes are TRBV5-6 and TRBJ1-1, with a possible D match to TRBD1 (6 bases). Input material: blood. The CDR3 bases are TGTGCCAGCAGGGGCAGGGACACCACTGAAGCTTTCTTT. Protein product: CASRGRDTTEAFF.